This passage covers 21 T cell receptor beta chains from one sample sequenced in a study of blood T cell repertoires in COVID-19. Some clones are missing from TCRdb's copy, which holds only in-frame ones; the method was immunoSEQ multiplex PCR. Here the sample spans some 290,000 clones, roughly nine tenths being singletons. The sample taken for sequencing was PBMCs or T cells enriched from blood (not recorded which). The receptors were gathered from a young woman who had been exposed to COVID-19.

This clone turned up a few times. The gene calls are TRBV18 and TRBJ1-6; TRBD1 matches 9 bases. Germline CDR1 and CDR2: KGHSH and LQKENI. The CDR3 contains 15 residues. Trimming removed 0 bases from V and 10 bases from J; junction bases left unmatched: 4. CDR3 sequence (DNA): TGTGCCAGCTCACCACCCGGACAGGGGCTGTCACCCCTCCACTTT. This encodes CASSPPGQGLSPLHF.

The V and J genes are TRBV7-9 and TRBJ2-7; no definite D call. Per the germline V gene, CDR1 is SEHNR and CDR2 is FQNEAQ (reference sequence). The ends were cut back, 5 bases at V and 4 bases at J, with 9 bases in the middle. The CDR3 runs 12 residues. The CDR3 bases are TGTGCCAGCAGCCGTGGAGCTTACGAGCAGTACTTC. It codes for CASSRGAYEQYF.

The table lists this clone with a count of one. CDR3 region: CASSIGQGAKDYGYTF. CDR3 sequence (DNA): TGTGCCAGCTCAATCGGACAGGGGGCGAAAGACTATGGCTACACCTTC. V usage is TRBV18 and J usage is TRBJ1-2, with 11 bases fitting TRBD1. Germline CDR1 KGHSH, CDR2 LQKENI. J gave up 3 bases and V 5 bases, and 8 bases lay outside the gene matches. The CDR3 contains 16 residues.

This clone occurred once. The chain recombines TRBV5-8 with TRBJ2-7, with a weak D call TRBD2 (7 bases). V was trimmed by 3 bases and J by 2 bases, leaving 15 bases between them. CDR3 length: 15 amino acids. Per germline, CDR1 SGHTS and CDR2 YDEGEE. DNA of the CDR3: TGTGCCAGCAGCTCCCGGGGGGCGGCAACCTACGAGCAGTACTTC. Translating it yields CASSSRGAATYEQYF.

This chain uses TRBV3-1 (or the pseudogene TRBV3-2) with TRBJ1-1; 7 nucleotides agree with TRBD1. Looked up from germline, CDR1 is LGHDT and CDR2 is YNNKEL (reference sequence). This CDR3 contains 13 residues. Trimming cost V 5 bases and J 8 bases; bases outside gene matches: 8. CDR3 DNA sequence: TGTGCCAGCAGCGCTAGACAGGGCGGGGAAGCTTTCTTT. It encodes CASSARQGGEAFF.

This chain links TRBV11-2 with TRBJ1-1; D may be TRBD1 (6 bases). The CDR3 is 16 residues long. Germline V lookup: CDR1 SGHAT, CDR2 FQNNGV. V gave up 4 bases and J gave up 6 bases, with 21 bases separating them. The DNA of the CDR3 is TGTGCCAGCAGCTCCCCCCCCGTGAGGGGGGGCGCTGAAGCTTTCTTT. It encodes CASSSPPVRGGAEAFF.

This chain joins TRBV10-3 and TRBJ2-3; D gene unclear. Trimming stripped 6 bases from V and 0 bases from J, with 10 bases between. The CDR3 extends over 14 amino acids. Looked up from germline, CDR1 is ENHRY and CDR2 is SYGVKD. CDR3 protein: CAISRGRSTDTQYF. DNA for the CDR3: TGTGCCATCAGCCGAGGTAGGAGCACAGATACGCAGTATTTT.

V usage is TRBV10-3 and J usage is TRBJ1-2, with a weak D call TRBD1 (5 bases). The germline V gene encodes CDR1 ENHRY and CDR2 SYGVKD. V was trimmed by 10 bases and J by 4 bases, leaving 22 bases between them. There are 15 residues in the CDR3. The CDR3 region has the DNA TGTGCCACCACCAGCCCGGAAGGGGCCGTCTATGGCTACACCTTC. It codes for CATTSPEGAVYGYTF.

This rearrangement joins TRBV9 to TRBJ1-1; D gene ambiguous. Germline CDR1 reads SGDLS; CDR2 reads YYNGEE. V was cut by 7 bases and J by 1 base, with 11 bases left in between. The CDR3 totals 13 residues. As DNA, the CDR3 is TGTGCCAGCCGAAAAACCGGGAACACTGAAGCTTTCTTT. This sequence encodes CASRKTGNTEAFF.

Only a few counts were recorded for this clone. The chain uses TRBV5-1 and TRBJ1-2; unclear D gene. The germline V gene encodes CDR1 SGHRS and CDR2 YFSETQ. V was shortened by 0 bases and J by 5 bases, with 14 bases between the two germline ends. The CDR3 is made up of 15 amino acids. The CDR3 here is CASSLGRESRYGYTF. The CDR3 DNA reads as TGCGCCAGCAGCTTGGGCCGGGAAAGTCGGTATGGCTACACCTTC.

The chain employs TRBV9 and TRBJ1-2; the match to TRBD1 covers 7 bases. Germline-derived CDR1 and CDR2 are SGDLS and YYNGEE. V was pared by 0 bases and J by 8 bases, with 7 bases of the junction left unmatched. The CDR3 has 14 residues. The CDR3 loop reads CASSVGQGERGYTF. CDR3 sequence (DNA): TGTGCCAGCAGCGTAGGTCAGGGGGAGAGGGGCTACACCTTC. The entire variable domain, with the rest obtained from reference TRBV9 and TRBJ1-2, is as follows: DSGVTQTPKHLITATGQRVTLRCSPRSGDLSVYWYQQSLDQGLQFLIQYYNGEERAKGNILERFSAQQFPDLHSELNLSSLELGDSALYFCASSVGQGERGYTFGSGTRLTVV.

This rearrangement joins TRBV7-6 to TRBJ2-7; 10 positions match TRBD2. V lost 2 bases, J lost 3 bases, and 7 bases stayed unmatched. The CDR3 runs to 16 residues. Germline V lookup: CDR1 SGHVS, CDR2 FNYEAQ. CDR3 region: CASSLSGGAFLYEQYF. For the CDR3, the DNA is TGTGCCAGCAGCTTAAGCGGGGGGGCCTTTCTCTACGAGCAGTACTTC.

The genes are TRBV5-4 and TRBJ1-2; D is unclear. V was clipped by 0 bases and J by 2 bases, with 8 bases between them. CDR3 length: 14 amino acids. CDR1 is SGHNT and CDR2 is YYREEE in the germline V gene (reference sequence). CDR3 nucleotide sequence: TGTGCCAGCAGCTTGGAAGCCGGGAACTATGGCTACACCTTC. Amino acid sequence: CASSLEAGNYGYTF.

This chain connects TRBV19 to TRBJ2-1, with TRBD2 matching over 10 bases. CDR3 size: 14 residues. The germline V gene encodes CDR1 LNHDA and CDR2 SQIVND (reference sequence). V lost 7 bases and J lost 7; bases outside the gene matches: 7. The CDR3, as DNA: TGTGCCAGTATGCAGCGGGGGGGCCGGAATGAGCAGTTCTTC. Its translation: CASMQRGGRNEQFF.

The CDR3 region has the DNA TGCGCCAGCAAGAGTGGGGGGAACAATGAGCAGTTCTTC. This encodes CASKSGGNNEQFF. The V gene is TRBV5-1, the J gene TRBJ2-1, with a weak D call TRBD2 (6 bases). CDR1 and CDR2 from the germline V gene are SGHRS and YFSETQ. The V and J ends lost 6 bases and 5 bases respectively, with 12 bases between them. This CDR3 spans 13 amino acids. The full variable domain, with the rest looked up from reference TRBV5-1 and TRBJ2-1, is KAGVTQTPRYLIKTRGQQVTLSCSPISGHRSVSWYQQTPGQGLQFLFEYFSETQRNKGNFPGRFSGRQFSNSRSEMNVSTLELGDSALYLCASKSGGNNEQFFGPGTRLTVL.

The chain joins TRBV3-1 (or the pseudogene TRBV3-2) to TRBJ2-1; TRBD2 matches at 9 bases. This CDR3 has 14 amino acids. Germline assignment: CDR1 LGHDT and CDR2 YNNKEL (reference sequence). After removal of 4 bases from V and 11 bases from J, the junction contained 9 bases not matched to a gene. In DNA form, the CDR3 reads TGTGCCAGCAGCCCCCGACTAGCGGAATTTCAGCAGTTCTTC. It codes for CASSPRLAEFQQFF.

This clone was recorded only once. The rearrangement uses TRBV4-2 and TRBJ2-3; D gene unclear. V lost 1 base, J lost 2 bases, and 7 bases lay in between. Germline loops: CDR1 LGHNA, CDR2 YNFKEQ. The CDR3 is 14 amino acids. In nucleotides, the CDR3 is TGTGCCAGCAGCCAAGGACTTGTCACAGATACGCAGTATTTT. Residues: CASSQGLVTDTQYF.

The V and J genes are TRBV4-3 and TRBJ2-7; 7 bases map to TRBD1. CDR3 length equals 15 residues. The germline CDR1 and CDR2 sequences are LGHNA and YSLEER. The V gene end was trimmed by 0 bases and the J gene end by 3 bases; junction bases not matched to a gene: 5. The CDR3 is CASSQEGAGGYEQYF. The CDR3 DNA reads as TGCGCCAGCAGCCAAGAGGGGGCAGGGGGCTACGAGCAGTACTTC.

V usage is TRBV7-2 and J usage is TRBJ2-5, with 8 nucleotides matching TRBD2. Germline V CDR1 and CDR2: SGHTA, FQGNSA. V dropped 5 bases and J dropped 3; count of bases not matched to a gene: 5. The CDR3 runs to 14 residues. The chain's CDR3 is CASSRGLAEETQYF. The CDR3 DNA reads as TGTGCCAGCAGCCGTGGACTAGCCGAAGAGACCCAGTACTTC.

The chain links TRBV5-3 to TRBJ2-3; TRBD1 might be the D (5 bases). TRBV5-3 is an open reading frame, and its role is uncertain. The V end was cut by 0 bases, the J end by 0 bases, with 14 bases between. CDR3 length equals 17 residues. CDR3: CARSLDSAGPSTDTQYF. CDR3 nucleotide sequence: TGTGCCAGAAGCTTGGATTCCGCAGGGCCCAGCACAGATACGCAGTATTTT.

This chain links TRBV4-2 with TRBJ1-2; D remains unclear. The germline V gene has CDR1 LGHNA and CDR2 YNFKEQ. Trimming took off 0 bases at V and 12 bases at J, with 14 bases between the two ends. CDR3 size: 13 residues. The CDR3 bases are TGTGCCAGCAGCCAAGAGGGCCAGACATCTCACACCTTC. Its translation is CASSQEGQTSHTF.